A selection of T cell receptor beta chains follows, all from one sample in a study of molecular identifiers for immune sequencing clone quantification. Each CDR3 protein gets one entry after TCRdb re-called the PCR reads with MiXCR. The sample carries 550,000 to 750,000 distinct CDR3 sequences, about 20% recorded once. Material: naive CD8+ T cells from blood, with Jurkat cell RNA spiked in. Receptors were obtained from a human donor in good health. Some libraries in this study had Jurkat cell RNA spiked in. The CDR3 runs from the conserved cysteine through the conserved F or W.

V gene,J gene,CDR3 protein
TRBV4-3,TRBJ1-4,CASSQKRQGRFNEKLFF
TRBV28,TRBJ1-6,CASSRDRDEPNSPLHF
TRBV6-2/TRBV6-3,TRBJ1-2,CASRLQGFNYGYTF
TRBV7-9,TRBJ2-2,CASSLSYGELFF
TRBV28,TRBJ2-5,CAIQDRRQETQYF
TRBV19,TRBJ2-2,CASSISTANTGELFF
TRBV12-5,TRBJ2-5,CASGKSDRAETQYF
TRBV27,TRBJ2-3,CASSFSSDTQYF
TRBV12-3/TRBV12-4,TRBJ1-1,CASRLGGPEAFF
TRBV6-2/TRBV6-3,TRBJ2-2,CASSSDRAGTGELFF
TRBV7-6,TRBJ2-7,CASSQTDRGYEQYF
TRBV6-5,TRBJ2-6,CASSYSNRDRVSGANVLTF
TRBV4-1,TRBJ1-1,CARSPSPGSTEAFF
TRBV6-2/TRBV6-3,TRBJ2-4,CASSLTGLHKNIQYF
TRBV27,TRBJ1-6,CASSPTGGPLSPLHF
TRBV4-1,TRBJ2-3,CASSQVQGASTDTQYF
TRBV11-1,TRBJ2-3,CASSQLEGAVSDTQYF
TRBV6-2/TRBV6-3,TRBJ1-5,CASSYPDRAANQPQHF
TRBV4-1,TRBJ2-1,CAIGQGTNEQFF
TRBV5-1,TRBJ1-1,CASSYLGGNEAFF
TRBV13,TRBJ1-1,CASSLGRTGKAFF
TRBV27,TRBJ1-5,CASSLFGARVDQPQRF
TRBV7-9,TRBJ2-3,CASSEGQATDTQYF
TRBV7-9,TRBJ2-3,CASSLARVSLTDTQYF
TRBV9,TRBJ2-3,CAGSVVGRGGVTDTQYF